The 4 T cell receptor beta chains below were found in one sample sequenced in a study of patients and donors after allogeneic stem cell transplantation (dated by TCRdb to the early 2020s). The library came from RT-PCR. The sequencer listed for this sample is NextSeq 550. The public reads were run again by TCRdb, first through fastp at Q25 and then through MiXCR, and only productive beta chains were kept. Entries that share a CDR3 protein sequence are merged under the most common genes and DNA. For this sample there are about a million distinct CDR3 sequences; under 20% appear just once. The leading ten clones occupy 5.5% to 6.5% of the sample. The specimen was blood, either unsorted or a sorted T cell fraction (not recorded which). All receptors come from a human donor who was either an allogeneic HSCT recipient or a stem cell or donor lymphocyte infusion donor (not recorded which). It is not recorded whose cells these are; they may come from a transplant donor.

V is TRBV7-9 and J is TRBJ1-1, with D unclear. This CDR3 is built from 15 residues. Germline assignment: CDR1 SEHNR and CDR2 FQNEAQ (reference sequence). With 1 base removed from V and 6 bases from J, the gap between germline ends came to 15 bases. This CDR3 reads CASSLDGNGGAEAFF. For the CDR3, the DNA is TGTGCCAGCAGCTTAGACGGCAACGGTGGCGCTGAAGCTTTCTTT.

This clonotype turned up a few times. This chain connects TRBV20-1 to TRBJ2-1; D may be TRBD2 (5 bases). The germline CDR1 and CDR2 sequences are DFQATT and SNEGSKA (reference sequence). Deletions cut 5 bases from V and 5 bases from J, with 10 bases between. CDR3 length: 12 amino acids. The DNA of the CDR3 is TGCAGTGCTTCCGAGGGAAACAATGAGCAGTTCTTC. Encoded protein: CSASEGNNEQFF.

The chain links TRBV15 to TRBJ1-2, with D possibly matching TRBD1 (6 bases). Germline V lookup: CDR1 LNHNV, CDR2 YYDKDF (reference sequence). V gave up 0 bases and J gave up 8 bases, with 13 bases separating them. There are 14 residues in the CDR3. The CDR3: CATSRDNRAGGYTF. The DNA of the CDR3 is TGTGCCACCAGCAGAGATAACAGGGCAGGCGGCTACACCTTC.

The CDR3 DNA reads as TGTGCCATCAGTGAGGGTGGCTCCAATCAGCCCCAGCATTTT. This translates into CAISEGGSNQPQHF. The J gene is TRBJ1-5, the V gene TRBV10-3; D gene uncertain. Trimming pared 2 bases from V and 3 bases from J, leaving 8 bases between. The CDR3 totals 14 residues. Germline loops: CDR1 ENHRY, CDR2 SYGVKD.